Each of the 27 T cell receptor beta chains below was sequenced from the same sample in a study of prognosis after radiotherapy for stage I lung cancer. Amplification of the TCR beta CDR3 (from genomic DNA) was done by two-round multiplex PCR. The first PCR round targeted every TRBV and TRBJ gene with specific primers. Via MiXCR, TCRdb re-called the multiplex PCR reads, giving one row per CDR3 protein. Of about 59,000 distinct CDR3 sequences in the sample, about 30% were seen once. Specimen: PBMCs, collected before or after stereotactic body radiation therapy (not recorded which). All receptors come from a donor over 45 with non-small cell lung cancer.

This clonotype was counted at least ten times. CDR3 nucleotides: TGCAGTGCTAGTGACAGGGGTATCAACGAGCAGTACTTC. Translated: CSASDRGINEQYF. V gene TRBV20-1 combines with J gene TRBJ2-7; 8 bases agree with TRBD1. The J segment lost 5 bases and the V segment lost 3 bases, leaving 6 bases of the junction unmatched. CDR3 size: 13 residues. The germline CDR1 and CDR2 sequences are DFQATT and SNEGSKA (reference sequence).

This clonotype was detected many times. The chain links TRBV15 to TRBJ1-1; 7 positions match TRBD1. The CDR3 sequence is 12 residues long. CDR1 and CDR2 (germline): LNHNV, YYDKDF (reference sequence). V was clipped by 2 bases and J by 8 bases; unmatched bases: 2. The CDR3 reads CATSRRQGEAFF. CDR3 coding DNA: TGTGCCACCAGCAGAAGACAGGGAGAAGCTTTCTTT.

This clonotype was picked up many times. The chain combines TRBV5-6 with TRBJ2-7, with D maybe TRBD1 (6 bases). Trimming left V 0 bases short and J 0 bases short, with 10 bases between. The V gene's germline CDR1 is SGHDT and CDR2 YYEEEE. This CDR3 is 15 amino acids long. CDR3 DNA: TGTGCCAGCAGCTTGGGGACAGTCTTCTCCTACGAGCAGTACTTC. It is translated as CASSLGTVFSYEQYF.

This clonotype was detected many times. The chain couples TRBV7-9 to TRBJ1-2, with 8 positions matching TRBD1. The CDR3 length is 17 residues. Trimming cost V 4 bases and J 7 bases; bases outside gene matches: 17. The germline V gene encodes CDR1 SEHNR and CDR2 FQNEAQ (reference sequence). The CDR3 is CASSSSQGARTGGGYTF. Written as DNA, the CDR3 is TGTGCCAGCAGCTCCAGTCAGGGGGCGCGGACTGGGGGTGGCTACACCTTC.

This clonotype was detected many times. This chain uses TRBV6-5 with TRBJ1-2; TRBD1 might be the D (6 bases). Germline-derived CDR1 and CDR2 are MNHEY and SVGAGI. Trimming shortened V by 10 bases and J by 4 bases, and 25 bases separated the two germline ends. This CDR3 contains 16 residues. DNA of the CDR3: TGTGCCACCCGGCCCACGACGACAGGCCTTCTCTATGGCTACACCTTC. As protein: CATRPTTTGLLYGYTF.

The chain has TRBV28 and TRBJ2-3, with D perhaps TRBD2 (5 bases). This CDR3 contains 15 residues. Germline CDR1 reads MDHEN; CDR2 reads SYDVKM. The V end lost 2 bases, the J end lost 4 bases, and 13 bases lay between the germline ends. This chain's CDR3 is CASSLNCVRADTQYF. CDR3 DNA sequence: TGTGCCAGCAGTTTAAACTGTGTGCGGGCAGATACGCAGTATTTT. Variable domain in full (rest from reference TRBV28 and TRBJ2-3): DVKVTQSSRYLVKRTGEKVFLECVQDMDHENMFWYRQDPGLGLRLIYFSYDVKMKEKGDIPEGYSVSREKKERFSLILESASTNQTSMYLCASSLNCVRADTQYFGPGTRLTVL.

This clonotype was counted at least ten times. The CDR3: CAISEWGVAGDGELFF. In nucleotides, the CDR3 is TGTGCCATCAGTGAGTGGGGGGTAGCAGGAGACGGGGAGCTGTTTTTT. This chain connects TRBV10-3 to TRBJ2-2; possible D gene TRBD2, 6 bases. Deletions cut 1 base from V and 7 bases from J, with 16 bases between. CDR1 ENHRY and CDR2 SYGVKD come from the germline V gene. This CDR3 has 16 residues.

This clonotype was detected many times. The rearrangement joins TRBV28 to TRBJ1-6; D remains unclear. The V gene's germline CDR1 is MDHEN and CDR2 SYDVKM. V dropped 6 bases and J dropped 6 bases, with 15 bases sitting between them. The CDR3 has 15 residues. The CDR3 nucleotides are TGTGCCAGCAGCCGGGTCACAGCGACTAATTCACCCCTCCACTTT. The encoded protein is CASSRVTATNSPLHF.

This clonotype was counted many times. V is TRBV5-1 and J is TRBJ2-1; 8 positions match TRBD2. Looked up from germline, CDR1 is SGHRS and CDR2 is YFSETQ. The CDR3 runs to 15 residues. Trimming at V came to 3 bases and at J to 2 bases, leaving 4 bases not matched to a gene. CDR3 in amino acids: CASSSGTSAYNEQFF. CDR3 DNA: TGCGCCAGCAGCTCCGGGACTAGTGCCTACAATGAGCAGTTCTTC.

This clonotype was seen many times. J is TRBJ2-7 and V is TRBV3-1; D unclear. V lost 4 bases and J lost 3, with 10 bases in between. The CDR3 is made up of 13 amino acids. Germline-derived CDR1 and CDR2 are LGHDT and YNNKEL (reference sequence). The CDR3 nucleotides are TGTGCCAGCAGCCCCCCGGACCGCTACGAGCAGTACTTC. Its protein is CASSPPDRYEQYF.

This clonotype has at least ten counts. V is TRBV6-2 or TRBV6-3 and J is TRBJ1-1; no definite D call. The germline V gene has CDR1 MNHEY and CDR2 SVGEGT. This CDR3 contains 13 residues. The V end was cut by 2 bases, the J end by 8 bases, with 12 bases between. CDR3 residues: CASSYTPGAEAFF. In DNA form, the CDR3 reads TGTGCCAGCAGTTACACACCGGGAGCCGAAGCTTTCTTT.

The sample holds many counts of this clonotype. This chain connects TRBV18 to TRBJ1-3, with 7 bases aligning to TRBD1. Germline V gives CDR1 KGHSH, CDR2 LQKENI. Losses at the gene ends were 6 bases for V and 0 bases for J; bases not matched to a gene: 5. CDR3 length equals 15 residues. CDR3 sequence: CASSFGTASGNTIYF. The CDR3, as DNA: TGTGCCAGCTCGTTTGGGACAGCCTCTGGAAACACCATATATTTT.

This rearrangement joins TRBV18 to TRBJ2-3; D is ambiguous. This CDR3 spans 14 amino acids. V was shortened by 3 bases and J by 0 bases, with 7 bases between the two germline ends. Germline lookup yields CDR1 KGHSH and CDR2 LQKENI. The CDR3 is CASSPLPSTDTQYF. DNA of the CDR3: TGTGCCAGCTCACCCCTCCCTAGCACAGATACGCAGTATTTT.

This clonotype was detected ten times or more. The gene calls are TRBV28 and TRBJ1-5; D is uncertain. Germline V gene sequence: CDR1 MDHEN, CDR2 SYDVKM. The CDR3 spans 12 residues. V lost 8 bases, J lost 0 bases, and 5 bases lay in between. The CDR3: CASADSNQPQHF. The CDR3 nucleotides are TGTGCCAGCGCAGATAGCAATCAGCCCCAGCATTTT.

This clonotype was seen ten or more times. This chain uses TRBV5-4 with TRBJ1-2; the D gene is possibly TRBD1 (6 bases). The CDR3 is 14 residues long. Trimming shortened V by 5 bases and J by 8 bases, and 19 bases separated the two germline ends. Germline V gives CDR1 SGHNT, CDR2 YYREEE (reference sequence). CDR3 protein: CASSTKGGDWGYTF. CDR3 nucleotides: TGTGCCAGCAGTACGAAAGGGGGAGACTGGGGCTACACCTTC.

Comment on this clonotype: Given a far larger clone just one base away, this is likely a sequencing read error. V and J are TRBV6-9 and TRBJ2-2; possibly TRBD1 for D (6 bases). CDR1 is MNHGY and CDR2 is SVAAGI in the germline V gene. With 4 bases removed from V and 9 bases from J, the gap between germline ends came to 12 bases. This CDR3 has 13 amino acids. CDR3 coding DNA: TGTGCCAGCAGTTTTACAGGGTCCCGGGAGCTGTTTTTT. Translation gives CASSFTGSRELFF.

A word on this clonotype: This may stem from a read error, because a much larger clone lies one nucleotide away. The chain is built from TRBV6-2 or TRBV6-3 and TRBJ1-1; possible D gene TRBD1, 5 bases. Germline V gene lookup returns CDR1 MNHEY and CDR2 SVGEGT. The CDR3 is 11 residues long. CDR3 DNA sequence: TGTGCCAGCAGGGGGGTCGCTGAAGCTCTCTTT. It encodes CASRGVAEALF.

To note about this clonotype: Germline and junction disagree at one end, which may indicate a read error. This sequence joins TRBV6-2 or TRBV6-3 and TRBJ1-6, with a weak D call TRBD1 (6 bases). Germline V gene lookup returns CDR1 MNHEY and CDR2 SVGEGT. CDR3 length: 14 amino acids. The CDR3 is CASGPHRDNSTLHF. For the CDR3, the DNA is TGTGCCAGCGGCCCACACAGGGATAATTCAACCCTCCACTTT.

This clonotype was seen at least ten times. The V call is TRBV20-1, the J call TRBJ2-5; D tentatively fits TRBD1 or TRBD2 (5 bases each). The CDR3 extends over 15 amino acids. The ends were cut back, 5 bases at V and 0 bases at J, with 16 bases in the middle. In germline, CDR1 is DFQATT, CDR2 SNEGSKA (reference sequence). The CDR3 loop reads CSAPEGARDQETQYF. DNA of the CDR3: TGCAGTGCTCCGGAAGGGGCGCGGGACCAAGAGACCCAGTACTTC.

This clonotype occurred many times. The genes are TRBV2 and TRBJ1-2; no reliable D call. In germline, CDR1 is SNHLY, CDR2 FYNNEI. The CDR3 contains 12 residues. V was clipped by 4 bases and J by 7 bases, with 10 bases between them. In nucleotides, the CDR3 is TGTGCCAGCAGTGCAGGCGTAGGTGGCTACACCTTC. Amino acid sequence: CASSAGVGGYTF.

This clonotype was detected ten times or more. The rearrangement joins TRBV5-1 to TRBJ2-7; no firm D call. This CDR3 region has 12 residues. Germline CDR1 SGHRS, CDR2 YFSETQ. Trimming left V 0 bases short and J 5 bases short, with 6 bases between. CDR3 protein: CASSLGLNEQYF. The CDR3 nucleotides read TGCGCCAGCAGCTTGGGTCTCAACGAGCAGTACTTC.

This clonotype was counted a few times. The chain has TRBV5-4 and TRBJ2-3, with D maybe TRBD1 (6 bases). CDR1 is SGHNT, CDR2 YYREEE, per germline (reference sequence). The CDR3 is made up of 16 amino acids. Trimming stripped 4 bases from V and 1 base from J, with 16 bases between. The CDR3 DNA is TGTGCCAGCAGCCAAAGTAGGACAGAAGGCACAGATACGCAGTATTTT. Encoded protein: CASSQSRTEGTDTQYF.

The sample holds many counts of this clonotype. The chain combines TRBV5-5 with TRBJ2-1; D may be TRBD1 or TRBD2 (7 bases each). CDR1 SGHKS and CDR2 YYEKEE come from the germline V gene (reference sequence). The V end was cut by 4 bases, the J end by 1 base, with 12 bases between. This CDR3 region has 15 residues. The CDR3 loop is CASSLRGGSYNEQFF. CDR3 coding DNA: TGTGCCAGCAGCCTCAGGGGGGGTTCCTACAATGAGCAGTTCTTC.

In the case of this clonotype: The junction shows a germline mismatch at one end, possibly a read error. The chain recombines TRBV12-3 or TRBV12-4 with TRBJ2-6; D might be TRBD1 (5 bases). This CDR3 is built from 15 residues. The chain's CDR3 is CASRSTGPGASVLTF. For the CDR3, the DNA is TGTGCCAGCAGATCTACAGGTCCTGGGGCCAGCGTCCTGACTTTC.

The table lists this clonotype with many counts. This CDR3 is CASSDAGGSETQYF. CDR3 sequence (DNA): TGTGCCAGTAGTGACGCAGGGGGCTCAGAGACCCAGTACTTC. The chain combines TRBV19 with TRBJ2-5, with 8 bases identical to TRBD1. The V gene's germline CDR1 is LNHDA and CDR2 SQIVND (reference sequence). The V segment lost 5 bases and the J segment 4 bases; nucleotides outside the gene matches: 6. The CDR3 consists of 14 residues.

This clonotype has ten or more counts. J is TRBJ1-6 and V is TRBV7-2, with 9 nucleotides matching TRBD1. CDR1 SGHTA and CDR2 FQGNSA come from the germline V gene. After removal of 5 bases from V and 7 bases from J, the junction contained 9 bases not matched to a gene. CDR3 length: 16 amino acids. CDR3 DNA sequence: TGTGCCAGCAGCCCGGGACAGGGATACGTAAATTCACCCCTCCACTTT. It specifies CASSPGQGYVNSPLHF.

This clonotype came up many times. The rearrangement joins TRBV6-1 to TRBJ1-3; D not resolved. V was trimmed by 7 bases and J by 4 bases, leaving 17 bases between them. The CDR3 runs to 15 residues. Germline V gene data show CDR1 as MNHNS and CDR2 as SASEGT. The CDR3 protein is CASISAYSGGNTIYF. DNA for the CDR3: TGTGCCAGCATTTCAGCCTATTCAGGAGGAAACACCATATATTTT.